The 23 T cell receptor beta chains reported below all come from one sample, sequenced in a study of CD8+CD57+ T cells in acquired aplastic anemia. Genomic DNA provided the template from which TCR beta VDJ and CDR3 profiles were obtained. From the reads, TCRdb called clonotypes with MiXCR, one entry per CDR3 protein. The sample carries 200,000 to 250,000 distinct CDR3 sequences, about 59% recorded once. The material sequenced was sorted CD4+, CD8+, or CD8+CD57+ T cells (not recorded which) from PBMCs. Receptor source: a human donor in good health.

This clonotype has a handful of counts. This sequence joins TRBV11-1 and TRBJ2-7; D tentatively fits TRBD1 or TRBD2 (5 bases each). The CDR3 totals 12 residues. V dropped 1 base and J dropped 8 bases, with 9 bases sitting between them. The germline CDR1 and CDR2 sequences are SGHAT and FQDESV (reference sequence). CDR3 sequence (DNA): TGTGCCAGCAGCTTAGGAGGGGTCAAGCAGTACTTC. Protein: CASSLGGVKQYF.

In its sample, this clonotype was seen many times. V gene TRBV25-1 combines with J gene TRBJ1-1; a possible D gene is TRBD1 (5 bases). The CDR3 runs 13 residues. Trimming shortened V by 2 bases and J by 7 bases, and 11 bases separated the two germline ends. The V gene's germline CDR1 is MGHDK and CDR2 SYGVNS. CDR3 sequence reads: CASSEQFRDEAFF. The CDR3 bases are TGTGCCAGCAGTGAACAGTTCAGGGATGAAGCTTTCTTT.

The chain has TRBV9 and TRBJ2-3; D unclear. V was clipped by 0 bases and J by 2 bases, with 10 bases between them. There are 15 residues in the CDR3. Germline values: CDR1 SGDLS, CDR2 YYNGEE. This CDR3 is CASSVGRSNTDTQYF. The CDR3 nucleotides are TGTGCCAGCAGCGTAGGCAGGAGCAACACAGATACGCAGTATTTT.

The chain recombines TRBV11-3 with TRBJ2-3, with D tentatively TRBD2 (6 bases). V dropped 5 bases and J dropped 4 bases, with 13 bases sitting between them. CDR3 length: 14 amino acids. Germline lookup yields CDR1 SGHNT and CDR2 YENEEA. The CDR3, as DNA: TGTGCCAGCAGCCCCCGGGGGTTGGCAGATACGCAGTATTTT. Its translation is CASSPRGLADTQYF.

There are many counts of this clonotype. V and J are TRBV9 and TRBJ2-7; 7 bases align to TRBD2. This CDR3 is 17 amino acids long. Looked up from germline, CDR1 is SGDLS and CDR2 is YYNGEE. Unmatched junction bases numbered 16, after V lost 5 bases and J lost 2 bases. The CDR3 sequence is CASSKGMGEGLAYEQYF. Here the CDR3 DNA reads TGTGCCAGCAGTAAGGGGATGGGGGAGGGTCTCGCCTACGAGCAGTACTTC.

The sample holds a few counts of this clonotype. This sequence joins TRBV7-9 and TRBJ1-6, with 9 bases that match TRBD1. This CDR3 comprises 14 residues. V trimming: 5 bases; J trimming: 7 bases; junction bases outside the gene matches: 3. Germline V gene lookup returns CDR1 SEHNR and CDR2 FQNEAQ (reference sequence). As DNA, the CDR3 is TGTGCCAGCAGCCCAACAGGGGGCAATTCACCCCTCCACTTT. Amino acid sequence: CASSPTGGNSPLHF.

The chain employs TRBV20-1 and TRBJ2-1, with 9 bases lining up with TRBD1. The CDR3 contains 14 residues. With 2 bases clipped from V and 9 bases from J, the junction kept 8 bases outside the gene matches. Germline assignment: CDR1 DFQATT and CDR2 SNEGSKA (reference sequence). DNA for the CDR3: TGCAGTGCTAGAAAACAGGGGGCGATCCTTGAGCAGTTCTTC. Translating it yields CSARKQGAILEQFF.

This clonotype was picked up many times. The gene calls are TRBV7-9 and TRBJ2-2; 7 nucleotides agree with TRBD1. CDR1 is SEHNR, CDR2 FQNEAQ, per germline (reference sequence). V dropped 5 bases and J dropped 0; count of bases not matched to a gene: 6. The CDR3 totals 16 residues. CDR3 coding DNA: TGTGCCAGCAGCCCTCCGACAGGGTCGAACACCGGGGAGCTGTTTTTT. It translates to CASSPPTGSNTGELFF. Complete variable domain (other parts from reference TRBV7-9 and TRBJ2-2): DTGVSQNPRHKITKRGQNVTFRCDPISEHNRLYWYRQTLGQGPEFLTYFQNEAQLEKSRLLSDRFSAERPKGSFSTLEIQRTEQGDSAMYLCASSPPTGSNTGELFFGEGSRLTVL.

The chain is built from TRBV4-1 and TRBJ2-7; D is possibly TRBD1 (5 bases). V lost 0 bases to trimming and J lost 3 bases, with 6 bases between them. This CDR3 region has 13 residues. Germline loops: CDR1 MGHRA, CDR2 YSYEKL. CDR3 residues: CASSQEQDYEQYF. The CDR3 coding sequence is TGCGCCAGCAGCCAAGAACAGGACTACGAGCAGTACTTC.

This clonotype came up many times. The rearrangement links TRBV6-6 to TRBJ2-1; 8 bases map to TRBD2. The trim removed 0 bases at V and 7 bases at J, leaving 5 bases unmatched. The CDR3 consists of 15 residues. The germline gives CDR1 MNHNY, CDR2 SVGAGI (reference sequence). CDR3 loop: CASSYSLAGRNEQFF. The CDR3 nucleotides read TGTGCCAGCAGTTACTCCCTAGCGGGTCGAAATGAGCAGTTCTTC.

The genes are TRBV6-5 and TRBJ1-2; the D is unclear. The CDR3 runs 12 residues. The V end was cut by 1 base, the J end by 4 bases, with 4 bases between. The germline gives CDR1 MNHEY, CDR2 SVGAGI. CDR3 sequence: CASSYLGYGYTF. In DNA form, the CDR3 reads TGTGCCAGCAGTTACTTGGGCTATGGCTACACCTTC.

This clonotype was found many times. The gene calls are TRBV24-1 and TRBJ2-7; 7 bases agree with TRBD1. Trimming cost V 2 bases and J 9 bases; bases outside gene matches: 3. The CDR3 runs to 12 residues. CDR1 and CDR2 (germline): KGHDR, SFDVKD. CDR3: CATSDSHRGQYF. The CDR3 bases are TGTGCCACCAGTGATTCCCACAGGGGGCAGTACTTC.

The chain's CDR3 is CSVEDHLGRFYGYTF. CDR3 DNA sequence: TGCAGCGTTGAAGATCACCTTGGTCGGTTCTATGGCTACACCTTC. This sequence joins TRBV29-1 and TRBJ1-2; D not certain. CDR3 length: 15 amino acids. Germline CDR1 SQVTM, CDR2 ANQGSEA. V dropped 0 bases and J dropped 4 bases, with 15 bases sitting between them.

This clonotype was seen more than once but under ten times. The V and J genes are TRBV20-1 and TRBJ2-5; no reliable D call. V lost 2 bases and J 1 base, leaving 11 bases between the germline ends. Per germline, CDR1 DFQATT and CDR2 SNEGSKA (reference sequence). This CDR3 has 14 amino acids. CDR3 nucleotides: TGCAGTGCTAGATTAGAGGTGGGCCAAGAGACCCAGTACTTC. It is translated as CSARLEVGQETQYF.

This chain uses TRBV7-9 with TRBJ1-6; D possibly corresponds to TRBD1 (5 bases). V was pared by 5 bases and J by 4 bases, with 12 bases between. Germline CDR1 reads SEHNR; CDR2 reads FQNEAQ (reference sequence). This CDR3 is built from 15 residues. CDR3 coding DNA: TGTGCCAGCAGCCCAGACAGCGGATATAATTCACCCCTCCACTTT. Translation gives CASSPDSGYNSPLHF. The whole variable domain, remainder taken from reference TRBV7-9 and TRBJ1-6, is DTGVSQNPRHKITKRGQNVTFRCDPISEHNRLYWYRQTLGQGPEFLTYFQNEAQLEKSRLLSDRFSAERPKGSFSTLEIQRTEQGDSAMYLCASSPDSGYNSPLHFGNGTRLTVT.

CDR3 in amino acids: CASSKEGGSSYNEQFF. For the CDR3, the DNA is TGTGCCAGCAGCAAAGAGGGGGGAAGCTCCTACAATGAGCAGTTCTTC. The chain has TRBV11-3 and TRBJ2-1; either TRBD1 or TRBD2 may supply D (6 bases each). CDR1 is SGHNT and CDR2 is YENEEA in the germline V gene. V was clipped by 5 bases and J by 0 bases, with 14 bases between them. The CDR3 has 16 amino acids.

The chain employs TRBV6-2 or TRBV6-3 and TRBJ1-2; D perhaps matches TRBD1 (5 bases). V shed 5 bases and J shed 0 bases, with 13 bases lying between them. Per germline, CDR1 MNHEY and CDR2 SVGEGT. CDR3 length equals 15 residues. CDR3 sequence (DNA): TGTGCCAGCAGTCCCCGAAGGGGTACTAACTATGGCTACACCTTC. Translating gives CASSPRRGTNYGYTF.

This clonotype was seen at least ten times. J is TRBJ2-2 and V is TRBV5-1; D not certain. Germline CDR1 SGHRS, CDR2 YFSETQ. The CDR3 runs 14 residues. V lost 1 base, J lost 2 bases, and 6 bases lay in between. The CDR3 sequence: CASSLRDNTGELFF. CDR3 in DNA: TGCGCCAGCAGCTTGCGTGATAACACCGGGGAGCTGTTTTTT.

As for this clonotype: Its ends do not fully match the called genes, so a read error is possible. The chain recombines TRBV7-9 with TRBJ2-2, with 10 bases aligning to TRBD2. The germline V gene encodes CDR1 SEHNR and CDR2 FQNEAQ (reference sequence). The CDR3 length is 19 residues. CDR3 amino acids: CASSDRGRAGGSYTEELFF. The DNA for the CDR3 is TGTGCCAGCAGCGACCGGGGCAGAGCGGGAGGGTCTTACACCGAGGAGCTGTTTTTT.

The chain's CDR3 is CASSQSGPREKLFF. The CDR3 region has the DNA TGTGCCAGCAGCCAATCCGGACCCAGGGAAAAACTGTTTTTT. The V and J genes are TRBV14 and TRBJ1-4; the D is unclear. This CDR3 has 14 residues. Germline V gene lookup returns CDR1 SGHDN and CDR2 FVKESK. Trimming removed 2 bases from V and 8 bases from J, with 12 bases in between.

CDR3 in amino acids: CSARDSGLGTDTQYF. CDR3 nucleotide sequence: TGCAGTGCTAGAGACTCTGGGTTGGGCACAGATACGCAGTATTTT. The chain combines TRBV20-1 with TRBJ2-3, with unresolved D. CDR1 is DFQATT and CDR2 is SNEGSKA in the germline V gene (reference sequence). The V and J ends lost 0 bases and 1 base respectively, with 11 bases between them. CDR3 length: 15 amino acids.

Here the CDR3 reads CASSETGDEQYF. The CDR3 DNA follows: TGTGCCAGCAGCGAGACAGGGGACGAGCAGTACTTC. V gene TRBV7-9 combines with J gene TRBJ2-7, with 8 bases lining up with TRBD1. The germline V gene has CDR1 SEHNR and CDR2 FQNEAQ (reference sequence). With 5 bases clipped from V and 5 bases from J, the junction kept 2 bases outside the gene matches. The CDR3 consists of 12 residues.

The CDR3 loop reads CASSVAPNYEQYF. In DNA, the CDR3 is TGTGCCAGCAGCGTAGCCCCAAATTACGAGCAGTACTTC. The chain is built from TRBV9 and TRBJ2-7, with no clear D. CDR3 length: 13 amino acids. Germline V gene sequence: CDR1 SGDLS, CDR2 YYNGEE. V lost 0 bases to trimming and J lost 4 bases, with 8 bases between them.